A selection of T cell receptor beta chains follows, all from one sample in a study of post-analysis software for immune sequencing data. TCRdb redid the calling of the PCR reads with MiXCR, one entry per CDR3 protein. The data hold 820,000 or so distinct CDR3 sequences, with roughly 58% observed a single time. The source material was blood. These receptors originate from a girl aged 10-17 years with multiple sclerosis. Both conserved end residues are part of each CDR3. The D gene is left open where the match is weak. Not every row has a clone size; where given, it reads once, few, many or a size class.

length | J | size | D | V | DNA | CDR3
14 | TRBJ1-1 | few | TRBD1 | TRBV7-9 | TGTGCCAGCAGCTTACAGGGGGAAGGCACTGAAGCTTTCTTT | CASSLQGEGTEAFF
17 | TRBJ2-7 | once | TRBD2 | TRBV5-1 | TGCGCCAGCAGCTTGCCGGAGGCGCGGGGGGCCTCCTACGAGCAGTACTTC | CASSLPEARGASYEQYF
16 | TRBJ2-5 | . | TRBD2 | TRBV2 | TGTGCCAGCAGAGAAAGGGGAGCGGGAGGAGGAGAGACCCAGTACTTC | CASRERGAGGGETQYF
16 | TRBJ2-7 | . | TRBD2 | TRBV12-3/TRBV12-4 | TGTGCCAGCAGAAAGGGCATTGGGAGAGCGGGAGAGACCCGGTACTTC | CASRKGIGRAGETRYF
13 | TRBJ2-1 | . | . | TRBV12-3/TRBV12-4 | TGTGCCAGCAGCTCCTTGGAGGGGGCTGAGCAGTTCTTC | CASSSLEGAEQFF
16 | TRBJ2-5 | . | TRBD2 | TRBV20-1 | TGCAGTGCTAGGTGGACTAGCGGGAGTTTAAGAGAGACCCAGTACTTC | CSARWTSGSLRETQYF
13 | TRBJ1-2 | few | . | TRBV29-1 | TGCAGCGTTGAGTGGCAAATTGACTATGGCTACACCTTC | CSVEWQIDYGYTF
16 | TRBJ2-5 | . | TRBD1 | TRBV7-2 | TGTGCCAGCAGCCGAGGAACCCAGGGGGCCCAAGAGACCCAGTACTTC | CASSRGTQGAQETQYF
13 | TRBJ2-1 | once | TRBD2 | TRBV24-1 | TGTGCCACCAGTGGGACTAGCCAGAATGAGCAGTTCTTC | CATSGTSQNEQFF
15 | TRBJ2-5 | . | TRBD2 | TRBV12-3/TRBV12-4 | TGTGCCAGCAGTGAAGACGGACTAGCGGGAGAGACCCAGTACTTC | CASSEDGLAGETQYF
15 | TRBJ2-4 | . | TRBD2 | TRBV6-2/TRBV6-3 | TGTGCCAGCAGTCCCAGTAGCGGGGCCCAAAACATTCAGTACTTC | CASSPSSGAQNIQYF
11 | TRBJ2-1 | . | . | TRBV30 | TGTGCCTGGAGTGCGCGCAATGAGCAGTTCTTC | CAWSARNEQFF
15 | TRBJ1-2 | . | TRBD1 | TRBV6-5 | TGTGCCAGCAGAGGAACCGGGACAGGAGCCTATGGCTACACCTTC | CASRGTGTGAYGYTF
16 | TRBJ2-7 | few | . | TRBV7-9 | TGTGCCAGCAGCCAAAGCCTGGGACCCCTCTCCTACGAGCAGTACTTC | CASSQSLGPLSYEQYF
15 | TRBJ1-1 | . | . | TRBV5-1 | TGCGCCAGCAGCTGGGGGGGACGAATGAACACTGAAGCTTTCTTT | CASSWGGRMNTEAFF
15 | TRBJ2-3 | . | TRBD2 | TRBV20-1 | TGCAGTGCTTTCCGACTAGCAGGGAGCACAGATACGCAGTATTTT | CSAFRLAGSTDTQYF
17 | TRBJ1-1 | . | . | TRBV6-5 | TGTGCCAGCAGTTACTCGAGTGGGCGCGGGACAAGTACTGAAGCTTTCTTT | CASSYSSGRGTSTEAFF
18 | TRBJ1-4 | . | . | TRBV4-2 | TGTGCCAGCAGCCAAGATCCGACAGGCCCGGCAACTAATGAAAAACTGTTTTTT | CASSQDPTGPATNEKLFF
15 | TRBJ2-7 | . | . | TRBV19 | TGTGCCAGTAGTATGGGAGCAGGGCGAGTCTACGAGCAGTACTTC | CASSMGAGRVYEQYF
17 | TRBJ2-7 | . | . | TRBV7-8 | TGTGCCAGCAGCTTACCGAGGGGTGAGGCCGAGTCCTACGAGCAGTACTTC | CASSLPRGEAESYEQYF
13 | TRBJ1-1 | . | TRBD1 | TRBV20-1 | TGCAGTGCTAGTCCCAGGCAGGGGGGAGCGGCTTTCTTT | CSASPRQGGAAFF
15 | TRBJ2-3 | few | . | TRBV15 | TGTGCCACCAGCAGAGATCGGGGGCTCACAGATACGCAGTATTTT | CATSRDRGLTDTQYF
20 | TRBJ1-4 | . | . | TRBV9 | TGTGCCAGCAGTGACGGGGGGCTGGCGAAGGGAGGTGCAACTAATGAAAAACTGTTTTTT | CASSDGGLAKGGATNEKLFF
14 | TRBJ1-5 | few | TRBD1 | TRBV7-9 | TGTGCCAGCAGCCCAACAGGGGGCTATCAGCCCCAGCATTTT | CASSPTGGYQPQHF
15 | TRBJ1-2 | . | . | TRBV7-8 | TGTGCCAGCAGCCGTCGTAGGCAGGGGAACTATGGCTACACCTTC | CASSRRRQGNYGYTF
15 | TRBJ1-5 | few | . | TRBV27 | TGTGCCACCCAAAGGGCCTCTGGGGACTATCAGCCCCAGCATTTT | CATQRASGDYQPQHF
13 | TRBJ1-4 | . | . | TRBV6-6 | TGTGCCAGCAGTTACTACAGGGATGAAAAACTGTTTTTT | CASSYYRDEKLFF
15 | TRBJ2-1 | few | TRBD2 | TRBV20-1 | TGCAGTGCTAGATTAGCGGGCCCCACCTACAATGAGCAGTTCTTC | CSARLAGPTYNEQFF
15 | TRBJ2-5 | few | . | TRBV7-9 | TGTGCCAGCAGCCTCCCCCAGGCTGCCCAAGAGACCCAGTACTTC | CASSLPQAAQETQYF
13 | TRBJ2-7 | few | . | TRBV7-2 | TGTGCCAGCAGCTTAAGGGAAAAGGGCGAGCAGTACTTC | CASSLREKGEQYF
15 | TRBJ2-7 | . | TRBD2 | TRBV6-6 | TGTGCCAGCAGTTACGGGGTAGCGGGGAGCTACGAGCAGTACTTC | CASSYGVAGSYEQYF
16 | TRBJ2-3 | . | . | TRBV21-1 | TGTGCCAGCAGTCCACCGAGACAGGGTGGCACAGATACGCAGTATTTT | CASSPPRQGGTDTQYF
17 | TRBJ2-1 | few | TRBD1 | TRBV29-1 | TGCAGCGTTGAGCCTGACCACAGGGACAGGATCTACAATGAGCAGTTCTTC | CSVEPDHRDRIYNEQFF
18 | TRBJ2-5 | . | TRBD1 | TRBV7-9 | TGTGCCAGCAGCTTAGTCCGCCTGACAGGGAGAGGCCAAGAGACCCAGTACTTC | CASSLVRLTGRGQETQYF
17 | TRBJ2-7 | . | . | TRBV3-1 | TGTGCCAGCAGCCAAGGGGAGTTCTCGGGAGCCAAGGACGAGCAGTACTTC | CASSQGEFSGAKDEQYF
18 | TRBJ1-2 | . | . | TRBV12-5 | TGTGCTAGTGGTACCCGCATAAAGGGACACCCGTTTTCCTATGGCTACACCTTC | CASGTRIKGHPFSYGYTF
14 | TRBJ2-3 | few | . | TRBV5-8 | TGTGCCAGCAGCCGAGCGATACGCAGCGATACGCAGTATTTT | CASSRAIRSDTQYF
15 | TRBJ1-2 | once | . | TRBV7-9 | TGTGCCAGCAGCACACGACAGGCTCAAGGGTATGGCTACACCTTC | CASSTRQAQGYGYTF
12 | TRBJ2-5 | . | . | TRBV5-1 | TGCGCCAGCAGTACGGCAGAAGAGACCCAGTACTTC | CASSTAEETQYF
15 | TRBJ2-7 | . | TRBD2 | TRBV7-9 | TGTGCCAGCAGCAATAGCGGGAGGGCCCCCGACGAGCAGTACTTC | CASSNSGRAPDEQYF